A selection of T cell receptor beta chains follows, all from one sample in a study of radiation and T cells in renal cell carcinoma. Here immunoSEQ multiplex PCR was the method, and the copy in TCRdb shows in-frame clones only, minus some. Of some 120,000 clones listed, 88% are singletons. Specimen: blood, collected from a patient whose treatment included radiotherapy and nephrectomy. The source of these receptors is a woman in her 70s with renal cell carcinoma. Both conserved end residues are part of each CDR3. A D gene is named only where the DNA matches it firmly. Part of the rows lack a size; the others show once, few, many or a class for expanded clones.

TRBV28,NA,TRBJ1-4,NA,CASSPGGTNEKLFF,TGTGCCAGCAGTCCGGGGGGAACTAATGAAAAACTGTTTTTT
TRBV5-1,TRBD2,TRBJ2-5,NA,CASSRLAGSQETQYF,TGCGCCAGCAGCCGACTAGCGGGGTCACAAGAGACCCAGTACTTC
TRBV7-2,NA,TRBJ2-1,once,CASSSPSVSEQFF,TGTGCCAGCAGCTCGCCTAGCGTTAGTGAGCAGTTCTTC
TRBV5-5,TRBD1,TRBJ2-7,once,CASSRQGQYEQYF,TGTGCCAGCAGTCGACAGGGGCAGTACGAGCAGTACTTC
TRBV2,TRBD2,TRBJ2-2,NA,CASSLRDYNTGELFF,TGTGCCAGCAGCCTCCGGGACTACAACACCGGGGAGCTGTTTTTT
TRBV7-2,NA,TRBJ2-3,NA,CASSLGVSGRPDTQYF,TGTGCCAGCAGCTTAGGAGTTTCGGGTCGCCCAGATACGCAGTATTTT
TRBV18,NA,TRBJ2-2,NA,CASSVLQGDTGELFF,TGTGCCAGCTCAGTACTACAGGGAGACACCGGGGAGCTGTTTTTT
TRBV5-1,NA,TRBJ1-3,NA,CASSGGGNTIYF,TGCGCCAGCAGCGGGGGTGGAAACACCATATATTTT
TRBV6-1,NA,TRBJ1-4,NA,CATKRGAEKLFF,TGTGCCACAAAGAGGGGGGCGGAAAAACTGTTTTTT
TRBV7-2,TRBD1,TRBJ1-5,few,CASSRDRGNQPQHF,TGTGCCAGCAGTCGGGACAGGGGAAATCAGCCCCAGCATTTT
TRBV6-1,TRBD1,TRBJ1-2,NA,CASSAGQVSNYGYTF,TGTGCCAGCAGTGCAGGACAGGTCTCTAATTATGGCTACACCTTC
TRBV9,NA,TRBJ2-7,once,CASSVGNGWPYEQYF,TGTGCCAGCAGCGTAGGTAACGGTTGGCCCTACGAGCAGTACTTC
TRBV9,NA,TRBJ1-1,NA,CASSVDRGPGGTEAFF,TGTGCCAGCAGCGTAGATAGGGGACCGGGAGGAACTGAAGCTTTCTTT
TRBV6-6,NA,TRBJ2-7,NA,CATQRGKDEQYF,TGTGCCACTCAAAGGGGGAAGGACGAGCAGTACTTC
TRBV11-3,NA,TRBJ2-3,NA,CASSFSGDTDTQYF,TGTGCCAGCAGCTTTTCGGGAGACACAGATACGCAGTATTTT
TRBV7-9,TRBD1,TRBJ1-4,NA,CASSHTGDNEKLFF,TGTGCCAGCAGCCATACAGGGGATAATGAAAAACTGTTTTTT
TRBV11-2,TRBD2,TRBJ2-1,NA,CASSLGGGNEQFF,TGTGCCAGCAGCTTAGGCGGGGGGAATGAGCAGTTCTTC
TRBV7-9,NA,TRBJ1-1,medium-sized,CASRLYDGLTEAFF,TGTGCCAGCCGCTTATACGACGGGTTAACTGAAGCTTTCTTT
TRBV5-1,TRBD1,TRBJ2-1,few,CASSPWAGQGVSEQFF,TGCGCCAGCAGCCCTTGGGCGGGACAGGGGGTAAGTGAGCAGTTCTTC
TRBV7-2,TRBD1,TRBJ1-6,NA,CASSVGDRDSPLHF,TGTGCCAGCAGCGTAGGGGACAGAGATTCACCCCTCCACTTT
TRBV7-9,NA,TRBJ1-1,NA,CASDPPLLVAFF,TGTGCCAGCGACCCCCCCCTCTTGGTGGCTTTCTTT
TRBV6-5,NA,TRBJ2-7,once,CASSYSRDRTGEQYF,TGTGCCAGCAGTTACTCGAGAGACAGAACGGGTGAGCAGTACTTC
TRBV2,TRBD2,TRBJ2-1,once,CASSAPGLAGGSSSYNEQFF,TGTGCCAGCAGTGCTCCGGGACTAGCGGGGGGATCGAGCTCCTACAATGAGCAGTTCTTC
TRBV30,NA,TRBJ2-2,once,CAWSWSGELFF,TGTGCCTGGAGTTGGTCGGGGGAGCTGTTTTTT
TRBV4-1,TRBD1,TRBJ1-2,few,CASSQTGVRGYTF,TGCGCCAGCAGCCAAACAGGGGTTCGTGGCTACACCTTC
TRBV30,NA,TRBJ1-2,once,CAWSRSDSIGGYTF,TGTGCCTGGAGCCGATCCGACAGCATAGGAGGCTACACCTTC
TRBV10-3,TRBD2,TRBJ2-7,once,CAISTSGGAYEQYF,TGTGCCATCAGCACTAGCGGGGGGGCCTACGAGCAGTACTTC
TRBV19,TRBD1,TRBJ1-1,NA,CASSSYRGQAFF,TGTGCCAGTAGTTCTTACAGGGGGCAAGCTTTCTTT
TRBV6-5,NA,TRBJ1-2,few,CASTEGLGGYTF,TGTGCCAGCACAGAAGGGTTGGGTGGCTACACCTTC
TRBV5-1,NA,TRBJ2-2,NA,CASSPGPGNTGELFF,TGCGCCAGCAGCCCGGGTCCCGGAAACACCGGGGAGCTGTTTTTT
TRBV7-8,NA,TRBJ1-5,NA,CASSLGKSNQPQHF,TGTGCCAGCAGCTTAGGGAAAAGCAATCAGCCCCAGCATTTT
TRBV18,NA,TRBJ1-1,NA,CASSPTSAASTEAFF,TGTGCCAGCTCACCCACCTCGGCGGCGAGCACTGAAGCTTTCTTT
TRBV10-3,NA,TRBJ2-2,once,CAISVDTGELFF,TGTGCCATCAGTGTAGACACCGGGGAGCTGTTTTTT
TRBV2,NA,TRBJ2-3,once,CARRISGEADTQYF,TGTGCCAGGAGGATCTCCGGTGAGGCAGATACGCAGTATTTT
TRBV19,NA,TRBJ2-2,NA,CASTPRGNTGELFF,TGTGCCAGTACGCCCAGGGGGAACACCGGGGAGCTGTTTTTT
TRBV30,TRBD1,TRBJ1-6,once,CAQSTGDTYNSPLHF,TGTGCCCAATCTACAGGGGACACCTATAATTCACCCCTCCACTTT
TRBV10-3,NA,TRBJ1-1,NA,CAISESGSKNAEAFF,TGTGCCATCAGTGAGTCCGGCTCAAAGAACGCTGAAGCTTTCTTT
TRBV2,TRBD1,TRBJ1-2,few,CASNPSQGARVYGYTF,TGTGCCAGCAATCCTTCTCAGGGGGCCCGTGTCTATGGCTACACCTTC
TRBV18,TRBD1,TRBJ1-6,NA,CASSPPTDRLHF,TGTGCCAGCTCACCACCGACGGACAGGCTCCACTTT
TRBV5-4,NA,TRBJ2-1,NA,CASSPEPGSYNEQFF,TGTGCCAGCAGCCCGGAACCGGGCTCCTACAATGAGCAGTTCTTC
TRBV4-2,TRBD2,TRBJ2-1,NA,CASSQRLAEINEQFF,TGTGCCAGCAGCCAGCGACTAGCGGAAATCAATGAGCAGTTCTTC
TRBV5-1,NA,TRBJ1-1,NA,CASSSSMNTEAFF,TGCGCCAGCAGCAGTAGCATGAACACTGAAGCTTTCTTT
TRBV5-6,TRBD1,TRBJ1-4,NA,CASSKRTGGRNEKLFF,TGTGCCAGCAGCAAGCGGACAGGCGGGCGTAATGAAAAACTGTTTTTT
TRBV7-2,NA,TRBJ2-3,NA,CASSLIGGKGGTDTQYF,TGTGCCAGCAGCTTAATTGGGGGCAAGGGGGGTACAGATACGCAGTATTTT
TRBV28,NA,TRBJ1-2,once,CASSLLTVFF,TGTGCCAGCAGTTTGTTAACCGTTTTCTTC